These T cell receptor beta chains were read from a single sample in a study of T-cell memory formation after mild COVID-19. MiXCR, applied by TCRdb to the 5' RACE reads, yields one record per CDR3 protein. Among under 250,000 distinct CDR3 sequences listed, over 15% were seen once. The source material was PBMCs or a T cell subset sorted from them (not recorded which). These receptors were obtained from an adult woman who had mild COVID-19 (a few samples of this study predate the infection). Cell type and time point are not known. CDR3s include the opening cysteine and the closing phenylalanine or tryptophan. D genes are given only for firm matches. A row's size may be missing; if present it is once, few, many or a size class.

D | size | J | V | DNA | CDR3
. | . | TRBJ1-1 | TRBV5-5 | TGTGCCAGCAGCTTGGAGAGGCGGGGGAGCACTGAAGCTTTCTTT | CASSLERRGSTEAFF
. | many | TRBJ2-5 | TRBV20-1 | TGCAGTGCTACCCCAAGTGGGGGGCGAGGAGAGACCCAGTACTTC | CSATPSGGRGETQYF
. | many | TRBJ2-7 | TRBV20-1 | TGCAGTGCTACTCGGGGCGTGAGCGAGACTTACGAGCAGTACTTC | CSATRGVSETYEQYF
. | many | TRBJ1-1 | TRBV3-1 | TGTGCCAGCAGCCTCTTGGGCAGCTCGAATGTCTTT | CASSLLGSSNVF
TRBD2 | . | TRBJ2-2 | TRBV29-1 | TGCAGCGTTGGCTGGGGGACTAGCGGGAGAACCGTCGCCGGGGAGCTGTTTTTT | CSVGWGTSGRTVAGELFF
. | . | TRBJ2-7 | TRBV6-7 | TGTGCCAGTATGTGGGATCACGTACGGACCTGTGAAGACGAGCAGTACTTC | CASMWDHVRTCEDEQYF
TRBD2 | . | TRBJ2-3 | TRBV20-1 | TGCAGTGCTAGAGATTGGACTAGCGGGAGTAGCACAGATACGCAGTATTTT | CSARDWTSGSSTDTQYF
. | many | TRBJ2-6 | TRBV7-3 | TGTGCCAGCAGCCGCCTAGGGGGAAGATCTGGGGCCAACGTCCTGACTTTC | CASSRLGGRSGANVLTF
. | once | TRBJ1-2 | TRBV4-1 | TGCGCCAGCAGCCAGGGACTCCTTAACTATGGCTACACCTTC | CASSQGLLNYGYTF
TRBD1 | few | TRBJ2-2 | TRBV20-1 | TGCAGTGCTCCCCGTCGACAGGGGGATGTCACCGGGGAGCTGTTTTTT | CSAPRRQGDVTGELFF
TRBD2 | few | TRBJ2-3 | TRBV6-5 | TGTGCCAGCAGTAGCGAGCGGGGAAGGGCAGATACGCAGTATTTT | CASSSERGRADTQYF
TRBD1 | . | TRBJ2-7 | TRBV10-3 | TGTGCCATCAGTGAGACACCCGGGACAGGGGCCCACGAGCAGTACTTC | CAISETPGTGAHEQYF
. | . | TRBJ1-5 | TRBV10-2 | TGCGCCAGCAGTGAACAGGGTAGAGGTCAGCCCCAGCATTTT | CASSEQGRGQPQHF
TRBD1 | . | TRBJ1-1 | TRBV12-3/TRBV12-4 | TGTGCCAGCAGGTACGGGACAGGGAACACTGAAGCTTTCTTT | CASRYGTGNTEAFF
TRBD2 | many | TRBJ2-1 | TRBV7-3 | TGTGCCAGCAGCCCCCCTGGACTAGCGGGGGCCAATGAGCAGTTCTTC | CASSPPGLAGANEQFF
. | few | TRBJ2-5 | TRBV30 | TGTGCCTGGAGCCCTGACAGCCAAGAGACCCAGTACTTC | CAWSPDSQETQYF
TRBD2 | . | TRBJ2-5 | TRBV5-1 | TGCGCCAGCAGCTTGTGGGATGGGACTAGCGAGACCCAGTACTTC | CASSLWDGTSETQYF
. | few | TRBJ1-1 | TRBV5-1 | TGCGCCAGCAGCTTGGCCGGTGGCCCTGAAGCTTTCTTT | CASSLAGGPEAFF
. | few | TRBJ1-3 | TRBV20-1 | TGCAGTGCTCCTTCAGGATGGTCAGGAAACACCATATATTTT | CSAPSGWSGNTIYF
TRBD1 | . | TRBJ2-5 | TRBV2 | TGTGCCAGCAGTGTGGGTGGGACAGGGCAGACCCAGTACTTC | CASSVGGTGQTQYF
. | . | TRBJ1-2 | TRBV20-1 | TGCAGTGCTAGTTCCGGGGTGGATGGCTACACCTTC | CSASSGVDGYTF
. | . | TRBJ1-2 | TRBV20-1 | TGCAGTGCTGATCCACAGGGCACTAACTATGGCTACACCTTC | CSADPQGTNYGYTF
. | many | TRBJ2-2 | TRBV30 | TGTGCCTTCTCGTCCGGGGGCTCCACCGGGGAGCTGTTTTTT | CAFSSGGSTGELFF
. | few | TRBJ2-2 | TRBV2 | TGTGCCAGCAAAGGGGCCGGGGAGCTGTTTTTT | CASKGAGELFF
. | . | TRBJ1-1 | TRBV24-1 | TGTGCCACCAGCGGTCCCGGGGTGGAAGCTTTCTTT | CATSGPGVEAFF
. | . | TRBJ2-5 | TRBV5-1 | TGCGCCAGCAGCTTGCAGGGGGGGCGAGAGACCCAGTACTTC | CASSLQGGRETQYF
. | many | TRBJ1-1 | TRBV20-1 | TGCAGTGCTAGTCGGGGATTGAACACTGAAGCTTTCTTT | CSASRGLNTEAFF
. | few | TRBJ2-1 | TRBV7-3 | TGTGCCAGCAGCCGTGGGGGGTTGGGTGCCCATGAGCAGTTCTTC | CASSRGGLGAHEQFF
TRBD2 | few | TRBJ2-1 | TRBV20-1 | TGCAGTGCCAAACTCGAAGGGCTAGCGGGGGGATACAATGAGCAGTTCTTC | CSAKLEGLAGGYNEQFF
. | . | TRBJ2-4 | TRBV20-1 | TGCAGTACGAACTCCCGGGGTTTAGCCAAAAACATTCAGTACTTC | CSTNSRGLAKNIQYF
. | . | TRBJ1-1 | TRBV2 | TGTGCCAGCAGTGTTGAACAGAACACTGAAGCTTTCTTT | CASSVEQNTEAFF
TRBD1 | few | TRBJ1-6 | TRBV7-2 | TGTGCCAGCAGCTCTTCAGGGGGAGGAGGGCCCCTCCACTTT | CASSSSGGGGPLHF
TRBD1 | many | TRBJ2-3 | TRBV29-1 | TGCAGCGTTGCGGGACAGACAGATACGCAGTATTTT | CSVAGQTDTQYF
TRBD1 | few | TRBJ2-2 | TRBV30 | TGTGCCTGGAATTGGGACAGGGGAAGGGGGGAGCTGTTTTTT | CAWNWDRGRGELFF
. | many | TRBJ2-3 | TRBV5-1 | TGCGCCAGCAGCCTCGGACAGATAACTAGCACAGATACGCAGTATTTT | CASSLGQITSTDTQYF
TRBD1 | few | TRBJ2-1 | TRBV6-6 | TGTGCCAGCAGTGGACAGGACTCCTACAATGAGCAGTTCTTC | CASSGQDSYNEQFF
TRBD2 | . | TRBJ2-1 | TRBV7-2 | TGTGCCAGCAGCACGGGACTAGCGGGCAACAATGAGCAGTTCTTC | CASSTGLAGNNEQFF
. | few | TRBJ2-3 | TRBV30 | TGTGCCTGGAGTGTACTCGATACGCAGTATTTT | CAWSVLDTQYF
TRBD1 | few | TRBJ1-4 | TRBV5-1 | TGCGCCAGCAGCGCCGGGACAGTTGAAAAACTGTTTTTT | CASSAGTVEKLFF
. | many | TRBJ2-7 | TRBV19 | TGTGCCAGTAGTATAGCGGCCCCGTCCTACGAGCAGTACTTC | CASSIAAPSYEQYF